These 2 T cell receptor beta chains were all obtained from the same sample, sequenced in a study of blood T cell repertoires in COVID-19. The repertoire was sequenced with immunoSEQ multiplex PCR; TCRdb's copy has only in-frame clones and lacks some. The sample records about 300,000 clones, about nine tenths being singletons. Input material: PBMCs or T cells enriched from blood (not recorded which). The receptors stem from a man aged 25-45 years who had recovered from COVID-19.

The chain combines TRBV5-8 with TRBJ1-6; TRBD1 aligns across 8 bases. The CDR3 runs to 15 residues. V was pared by 1 base and J by 10 bases, with 7 bases of the junction left unmatched. Per the germline V gene, CDR1 is SGHTS and CDR2 is YDEGEE. CDR3 in amino acids: CASSLYAGGASPLHF. CDR3 in DNA: TGTGCCAGCAGCTTGTATGCAGGGGGCGCCTCACCCCTCCACTTT.

This clone was detected a few times. The chain couples TRBV11-3 to TRBJ2-7; 7 bases are a match to TRBD1. Unmatched junction bases numbered 1, after V lost 5 bases and J lost 3 bases. The germline CDR1 and CDR2 sequences are SGHNT and YENEEA. The CDR3 loop spans 12 amino acids. The CDR3 bases are TGTGCCAGCAGCCGGGACAGCTACGAGCAGTACTTC. It specifies CASSRDSYEQYF.